What follows are 25 T cell receptor beta chains derived from one specimen sequenced in a study of T cell responses to AZD1222 COVID-19 vaccine. This table comes from immunoSEQ multiplex PCR, and its TCRdb copy is limited to in-frame clones, with some not included. This table holds about 70,000 clones, 80% to 85% found once. The specimen was peripheral blood, collected on day 0 of AZD1222 vaccination. These TCRs come from an adult in good health.

V usage is TRBV2 and J usage is TRBJ1-5, with D hard to call. The CDR3 has 14 amino acids. The V gene lost 4 bases and the J gene lost 5 bases, with 12 bases spanning the gap. Germline V gene lookup returns CDR1 SNHLY and CDR2 FYNNEI. The CDR3: CASSVDIRYQPQHF. Written as DNA, the CDR3 is TGTGCCAGCAGTGTAGACATAAGATATCAGCCCCAGCATTTT.

CDR3 in amino acids: CASSGDSGASGNTIYF. As DNA, the CDR3 is TGTGCCAGCAGCGGGGATTCAGGGGCCTCTGGAAACACCATATATTTT. The chain joins TRBV2 to TRBJ1-3; D may be TRBD1 (6 bases). This CDR3 is 16 amino acids long. Germline assignment: CDR1 SNHLY and CDR2 FYNNEI. Trimming removed 6 bases at V and 0 bases at J, with 15 bases between.

V and J are TRBV7-6 and TRBJ1-6, with a weak D call TRBD1 (6 bases). The CDR3 is 17 residues long. The germline V gene has CDR1 SGHVS and CDR2 FNYEAQ. Trimming left V 5 bases short and J 9 bases short, with 23 bases between. This CDR3 is CASSRGGGRFYRSPLHF. In nucleotides, the CDR3 is TGTGCCAGCAGCCGCGGGGGCGGACGTTTTTACCGTTCACCCCTCCACTTT.

CDR3 residues: CASSFPTATDGYTF. For the CDR3, the DNA is TGTGCCAGCAGTTTCCCAACGGCTACCGATGGCTACACCTTC. The chain joins TRBV28 to TRBJ1-2; no reliable D call. The germline V gene has CDR1 MDHEN and CDR2 SYDVKM. Trimming pared 3 bases from V and 6 bases from J, leaving 14 bases between. CDR3 length: 14 amino acids.

V is TRBV19 and J is TRBJ1-1; D is unclear. This CDR3 is 13 amino acids long. Germline V gives CDR1 LNHDA, CDR2 SQIVND (reference sequence). The V end was cut by 3 bases, the J end by 1 base, with 6 bases between. The CDR3 reads CASSISGNTEAFF. For the CDR3, the DNA is TGTGCCAGTAGTATCTCGGGGAACACTGAAGCTTTCTTT.

This clone has at least ten counts. The rearrangement joins TRBV19 to TRBJ2-2; tentative D call: TRBD1 (6 bases). CDR1 and CDR2 (germline): LNHDA, SQIVND (reference sequence). Trimming removed 10 bases at V and 2 bases at J, with 14 bases between. The CDR3 is 14 residues long. The CDR3 is CATWTDQNTGELFF. In DNA form, the CDR3 reads TGTGCCACCTGGACAGACCAAAACACCGGGGAGCTGTTTTTT.

The chain employs TRBV7-2 and TRBJ1-6; TRBD1 might be the D (6 bases). CDR1 and CDR2 from the germline V gene are SGHTA and FQGNSA. CDR3 length: 14 residues. V lost 5 bases and J 7 bases, leaving 12 bases between the germline ends. CDR3 region: CASSVDRLNSPLHF. DNA of the CDR3: TGTGCCAGCAGCGTGGACAGACTCAATTCACCCCTCCACTTT.

V and J are TRBV28 and TRBJ1-1; D might be TRBD1 (6 bases). V was pared by 5 bases and J by 11 bases, with 21 bases between. Germline V gives CDR1 MDHEN, CDR2 SYDVKM. The CDR3 length is 14 residues. The CDR3 spells CASSLTYRVLGAFF. CDR3 DNA: TGTGCCAGCAGTCTCACCTACAGGGTGTTGGGGGCTTTCTTT.

The chain couples TRBV11-1 to TRBJ1-2; the match to TRBD1 covers 8 bases. Germline values: CDR1 SGHAT, CDR2 FQDESV (reference sequence). Trimming took 7 bases from V and 8 from J; bases not matched to a gene: 9. The CDR3 has 13 amino acids. CDR3 nucleotide sequence: TGTGCCAGCACCCCTGGGACAGGTGGCGGCTACACCTTC. It specifies CASTPGTGGGYTF.

The CDR3 reads CASSVEGAPETQYF. CDR3 coding DNA: TGTGCCAGCAGCGTAGAGGGGGCCCCAGAGACCCAGTACTTC. V and J are TRBV9 and TRBJ2-5, with 7 bases lining up with TRBD1. V shed 0 bases, J shed 4 bases, and the junction held 3 bases outside the gene matches. The CDR3 length is 14 residues. CDR1 SGDLS and CDR2 YYNGEE come from the germline V gene.

This clone was recorded once. The rearrangement links TRBV3-1 (or the pseudogene TRBV3-2) to TRBJ1-5; D is unresolved. The CDR3 is 14 amino acids. Germline V lookup: CDR1 LGHDT, CDR2 YNNKEL (reference sequence). V lost 4 bases to trimming and J lost 3 bases, with 10 bases between them. The CDR3 coding sequence is TGTGCCAGCAGCCCCCAGGTCTCCAATCAGCCCCAGCATTTT. As protein: CASSPQVSNQPQHF.

This rearrangement joins TRBV5-1 to TRBJ2-1; a weak D match, TRBD1 (6 bases). Germline V gene lookup returns CDR1 SGHRS and CDR2 YFSETQ. The germline V and J ends were trimmed by 3 bases and 5 bases, with 12 bases remaining between them. This CDR3 contains 14 residues. The CDR3 DNA follows: TGCGCCAGCAGCTGGGGATCAGGGGACAATGAGCAGTTCTTC. It codes for CASSWGSGDNEQFF.

V usage is TRBV11-2 and J usage is TRBJ1-1; D gene unclear. The CDR3 runs to 11 residues. Germline lookup yields CDR1 SGHAT and CDR2 FQNNGV. Trimming took 4 bases from V and 11 from J, leaving 11 bases between them. The CDR3 region is CASSSHQEAFF. CDR3 bases: TGTGCCAGCAGCTCCCATCAGGAGGCTTTCTTT.

This chain connects TRBV30 to TRBJ1-5; 9 nucleotides align to TRBD1. V was clipped by 3 bases and J by 5 bases; unmatched bases: 5. CDR1 GTSNPN and CDR2 SVGIG come from the germline V gene (reference sequence). This CDR3 is 14 amino acids long. The CDR3 nucleotides read TGTGCCTGGAGCGAAGACAGGGGGTATCAGCCCCAGCATTTT. It encodes CAWSEDRGYQPQHF.

The DNA of the CDR3 is TGCGCCAGCAGCCAAGAGATATCTAGGACAGGGAGACGTCGCAATCAGCCCCAGCATTTT. Translation gives CASSQEISRTGRRRNQPQHF. J is TRBJ1-5 and V is TRBV4-1; TRBD1 aligns across 8 bases. This CDR3 is 20 amino acids long. V dropped 0 bases and J dropped 2; count of bases not matched to a gene: 15. Germline V lookup: CDR1 MGHRA, CDR2 YSYEKL.

The V call is TRBV4-1, the J call TRBJ1-4; no definite D call. Looked up from germline, CDR1 is MGHRA and CDR2 is YSYEKL. Trimming took off 1 base at V and 6 bases at J, with 12 bases between the two ends. There are 15 residues in the CDR3. CDR3 sequence reads: CASSQAGHGDEKLFF. The CDR3 DNA sequence: TGCGCCAGCAGCCAAGCCGGGCACGGGGATGAAAAACTGTTTTTT.

This chain's CDR3 is CASSYSNRGNSPLHF. CDR3 DNA sequence: TGTGCCAGCAGTTACTCGAACAGGGGGAATTCACCCCTCCACTTT. The rearrangement joins TRBV6-2 or TRBV6-3 to TRBJ1-6; 8 bases align to TRBD1. CDR3 length: 15 residues. J was trimmed by 7 bases and V by 0 bases; bases with no gene match: 2. CDR1 is MNHEY and CDR2 is SVGEGT in the germline V gene.

This chain joins TRBV19 and TRBJ2-1; TRBD1 might be the D (5 bases). The CDR3 is 15 amino acids. Trimming cost V 7 bases and J 5 bases, with 18 bases left between them. Germline-derived CDR1 and CDR2 are LNHDA and SQIVND (reference sequence). CDR3 amino acids: CASNSRSRANNEQFF. CDR3 DNA sequence: TGTGCCAGTAACTCTCGGAGCAGGGCCAACAATGAGCAGTTCTTC.

This clone was seen more than once but under ten times. The rearrangement uses TRBV10-2 and TRBJ2-6, with D perhaps TRBD2 (7 bases). Trimming took off 8 bases at V and 4 bases at J, with 15 bases between the two ends. In germline, CDR1 is WSHSY, CDR2 SAAADI. This CDR3 comprises 15 residues. The DNA for the CDR3 is TGCGCCAGCGGGGGGGCGGGTTCCGGGGCCAACGTCCTGACTTTC. Translation: CASGGAGSGANVLTF.

The chain links TRBV3-1 (or the pseudogene TRBV3-2) to TRBJ1-3; D is unclear. The length of the CDR3 is 14 residues. V was clipped by 3 bases and J by 0 bases, with 6 bases between them. Germline CDR1 LGHDT, CDR2 YNNKEL (reference sequence). CDR3 loop: CASSQILSGNTIYF. CDR3 in DNA: TGTGCCAGCAGCCAGATCCTCTCTGGAAACACCATATATTTT.

The chain recombines TRBV30 with TRBJ1-1, with 11 positions matching TRBD1. CDR1 is GTSNPN, CDR2 SVGIG, per germline (reference sequence). There are 14 residues in the CDR3. V gave up 7 bases and J gave up 8 bases; unmatched junction bases: 12. CDR3 region: CALLRGQGAGEAFF. CDR3 in DNA: TGTGCCTTATTACGTGGACAGGGGGCGGGCGAAGCTTTCTTT.

The chain has TRBV19 and TRBJ2-1, with TRBD1 identical over 8 bases. Germline V gene sequence: CDR1 LNHDA, CDR2 SQIVND (reference sequence). CDR3 size: 15 residues. The junction had 10 bases not matched to a gene; V was cut back by 5 bases and J by 7 bases. CDR3 protein: CASSFDRGRENEQFF. For the CDR3, the DNA is TGTGCCAGTAGTTTCGACAGGGGAAGAGAGAATGAGCAGTTCTTC.

The genes are TRBV27 and TRBJ1-2, with D hard to call. V was shortened by 6 bases and J by 8 bases, with 19 bases between the two germline ends. CDR1 and CDR2 (germline): MNHEY, SMNVEV (reference sequence). CDR3 length: 14 amino acids. The CDR3 DNA follows: TGTGCCAGCAGCGCAAGTTTTGATTCGGGGGGCTACACCTTC. This codes for CASSASFDSGGYTF.

This chain joins TRBV3-1 (or the pseudogene TRBV3-2) and TRBJ1-1; D gene unclear. The germline V gene has CDR1 LGHDT and CDR2 YNNKEL (reference sequence). The V and J ends lost 2 bases and 6 bases respectively, with 16 bases between them. The CDR3 length is 15 residues. The CDR3 protein is CASSQLVTVGAEAFF. CDR3 nucleotide sequence: TGTGCCAGCAGCCAACTAGTCACAGTCGGCGCTGAAGCTTTCTTT.

This clone has a single count. CDR3 DNA: TGTGCCAGCAGTTACGGGACAGGGGGGGATTCACCCCTCCACTTT. Amino acid sequence: CASSYGTGGDSPLHF. The J gene is TRBJ1-6, the V gene TRBV6-5; TRBD1 matches 11 bases. The CDR3 loop spans 15 amino acids. The J segment lost 8 bases and the V segment lost 2 bases, leaving 2 bases of the junction unmatched. The germline gives CDR1 MNHEY, CDR2 SVGAGI.